This TCR beta chain derives from a study of cytomegalovirus exposure and HLA in healthy donors. Study-level information: Within the Caucasian-associated ancestry cluster were around 80% of the roughly 400 genotyped donors.

The CDR3 loop spans 15 amino acids. Germline CDR1 SGHNT, CDR2 YYREEE (reference sequence). Germline trimming cut 0 bases from V and 3 bases from J; bases unmatched to any gene: 5. Study results and caveats: Previous analysis showed most TCR beta V segments were productive about 90% or about 30% of the time. The analysis excluded some indistinguishable V segments, including TRBV6-2 and TRBV6-3. According to the study, around 180 TCR beta chains were cytomegalovirus-associated.

Details on this clone: What it recognizes is unknown.

The PCR had 60 Vbeta and 13 Jbeta primers. TCRdb's copy holds only in-frame clones and misses some; the assay was immunoSEQ multiplex PCR. The sample lists a few hundred thousand clones; about 93% were seen once. The sequencing sample was made of PBMCs. The TCR originated in a girl aged 2-10 years in good health and CMV-seronegative. V is TRBV5-4 and J is TRBJ2-5; 7 nucleotides align to TRBD1. CDR3 nucleotide sequence: TGTGCCAGCAGCTTGGTGGGACAGATTAAAGAGACCCAGTACTTC. It codes for CASSLVGQIKETQYF.